This paragraph covers one T cell receptor beta chain sequence. The antigen remains unidentified. The data were obtained in a study of T cell repertoires in cytomegalovirus infection. Using its own MiXCR run on the reads, TCRdb lists one record per CDR3 protein. The sample holds roughly 570,000 distinct CDR3 sequences; around 40% are singletons and the top ten take over 45%. This CDR3 is built from 15 residues. Germline V CDR1 and CDR2: LGHNA, YNFKEQ. Trimming removed 2 bases from V and 0 bases from J, with 11 bases in between. The sample was cultured PBMCs, taken from culture after CMV antigen stimulation. The clonotype was recovered from a human donor in good health (CMV status not recorded). Some clones in this sample may be carry-over from other donors' samples. J is TRBJ2-7 and V is TRBV4-2; D may be TRBD2 (5 bases). CDR3 sequence reads: CASSQSGTSSYEQYF. CDR3 nucleotide sequence: TGTGCCAGCAGCCAAAGCGGTACAAGCTCCTACGAGCAGTACTTC.